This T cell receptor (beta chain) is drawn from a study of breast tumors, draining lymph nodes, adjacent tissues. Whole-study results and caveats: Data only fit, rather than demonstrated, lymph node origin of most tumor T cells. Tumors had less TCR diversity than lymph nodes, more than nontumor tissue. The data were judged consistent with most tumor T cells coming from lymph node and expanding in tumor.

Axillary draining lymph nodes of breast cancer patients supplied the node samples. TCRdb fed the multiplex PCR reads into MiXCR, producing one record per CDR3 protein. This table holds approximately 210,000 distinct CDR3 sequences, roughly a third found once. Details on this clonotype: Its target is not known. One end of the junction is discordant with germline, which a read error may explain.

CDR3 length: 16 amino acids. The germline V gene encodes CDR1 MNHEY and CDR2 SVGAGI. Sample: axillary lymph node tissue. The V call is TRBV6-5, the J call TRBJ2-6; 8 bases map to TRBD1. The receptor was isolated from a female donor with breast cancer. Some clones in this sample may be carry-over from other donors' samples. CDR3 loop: CASSHSGGGGANVLTF. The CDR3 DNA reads TGTGCCAGCAGTCACTCAGGGGGCGGTGGGGCCAACGTCCTGACTTTC.